This T cell receptor beta chain was sequenced in a study of PD-L1 blockade in urothelial cancer. Study context: Atezolizumab at 1,200 mg intravenously every 3 weeks was started by patients in 2014. Each participant's history included 0 to 3 prior chemotherapy regimens. Blood analysis occurred 3 weeks (second dose) and 6 weeks after treatment start. Blood samples had a median of about 150,000 T cells.

J lost 0 bases, V lost 3 bases, and 4 bases had no gene match. The CDR3 covers 15 residues. Looked up from germline, CDR1 is MNHNS and CDR2 is SASEGT. Time point meaning: pretreatment peripheral blood. Sequenced by immunoSEQ multiplex PCR; TCRdb stores in-frame clones only, minus some. The profile shows around 71,000 clones, around 81% of them singletons. This specimen was PBMCs, taken around atezolizumab (anti-PD-L1) treatment. The chain carries TRBV6-1 and TRBJ1-2; 7 positions agree with TRBD1. This receptor was taken from a man aged 35-49 years with urothelial cancer. The CDR3: CASSDPGGSNYGYTF. Here the CDR3 DNA reads TGTGCCAGCAGTGATCCAGGGGGTTCTAACTATGGCTACACCTTC.